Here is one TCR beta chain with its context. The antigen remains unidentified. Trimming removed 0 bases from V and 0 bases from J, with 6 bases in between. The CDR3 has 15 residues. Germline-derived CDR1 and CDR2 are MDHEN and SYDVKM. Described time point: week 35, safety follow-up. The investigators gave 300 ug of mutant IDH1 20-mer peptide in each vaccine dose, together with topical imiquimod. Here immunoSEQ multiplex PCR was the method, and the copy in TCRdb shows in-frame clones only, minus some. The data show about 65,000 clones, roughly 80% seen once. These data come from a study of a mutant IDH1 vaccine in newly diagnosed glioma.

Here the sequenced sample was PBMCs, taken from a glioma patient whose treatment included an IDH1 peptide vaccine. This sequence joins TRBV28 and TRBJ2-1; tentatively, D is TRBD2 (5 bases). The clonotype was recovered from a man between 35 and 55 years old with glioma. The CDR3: CASSLWGSSYNEQFF. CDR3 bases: TGTGCCAGCAGTTTATGGGGGAGCTCCTACAATGAGCAGTTCTTC.